The source of this T cell receptor (beta chain) is a study of CD8 T cells in ankylosing spondylitis. Study-level points and caveats: Roughly eight highly homologous variants made up a TCR beta motif that seemed to typify ankylosing spondylitis blood.

Making the TCR beta libraries involved quantitative 5'-RACE with molecular barcodes. Each CDR3 protein is one row after TCRdb ran MiXCR on the 5' RACE reads. This table has fewer than 400,000 distinct CDR3 sequences, approximately 20% appearing once. In this sample, this clonotype turned up many times. Antigen specificity is unknown. A read error may produce the germline difference seen at one junction end. The CDR3 has 10 residues. Germline CDR1 and CDR2: SQVTM and ANQGSEA. The receptor was derived from a male donor with ankylosing spondylitis. The sequenced sample consisted of blood, either unsorted or a sorted T cell fraction (not recorded which). The J gene is TRBJ2-2, the V gene TRBV29-1; D is unresolved. The CDR3 reads CSPNPGELFF. The CDR3 DNA is TGCAGCCCGAACCCCGGGGAGCTGTTTTTT.